The 27 T cell receptor beta chains given below trace back to one sample, sequenced in a study of cytomegalovirus exposure and HLA in healthy donors. Primers: 60 Vbeta forward and 13 Jbeta reverse. Libraries were prepared by immunoSEQ multiplex PCR; TCRdb keeps only in-frame clonotypes and omits some of them. The sample records around 160,000 clones, approximately 88% being singletons. Sample: PBMCs. All receptors derive from a woman aged 18-29 years in good health and CMV-seronegative.

The chain combines TRBV6-4 with TRBJ1-6, with TRBD1 identical over 7 bases. In germline, CDR1 is MRHNA, CDR2 SNTAGT. The CDR3 runs to 15 residues. Trimming took 6 bases from V and 5 from J; bases not matched to a gene: 7. The CDR3 sequence is CASSAGTENNSPLHF. CDR3 bases: TGTGCCAGCAGCGCCGGGACAGAGAATAATTCACCCCTCCACTTT.

The genes are TRBV5-1 and TRBJ2-7; 7 bases match TRBD1. Per germline, CDR1 SGHRS and CDR2 YFSETQ. The ends lost 2 bases at V and 4 bases at J; junction bases unmatched: 9. CDR3 size: 15 residues. CDR3 sequence (DNA): TGCGCCAGCAGCTTTCCCAGACAGGGTGGGTACGAGCAGTACTTC. Its translation: CASSFPRQGGYEQYF.

The V call is TRBV25-1, the J call TRBJ2-1; no clear D. With 1 base removed from V and 7 bases from J, the gap between germline ends came to 20 bases. The CDR3 loop spans 17 amino acids. Germline values: CDR1 MGHDK, CDR2 SYGVNS. The CDR3 sequence is CASSELGGSGSRNEQFF. In DNA form, the CDR3 reads TGTGCCAGCAGTGAATTGGGTGGGTCGGGTTCTCGGAATGAGCAGTTCTTC.

This clone was seen only a few times. The chain links TRBV6-1 to TRBJ1-1, with a weak D call TRBD1 (5 bases). V gave up 4 bases and J gave up 4 bases, with 13 bases separating them. Germline V gives CDR1 MNHNS, CDR2 SASEGT. This CDR3 spans 14 amino acids. CDR3 in DNA: TGTGCCAGCAGTGTACGACAGCGCACCACTGAAGCTTTCTTT. This encodes CASSVRQRTTEAFF.

V gene TRBV4-2 combines with J gene TRBJ2-7; 7 bases fit TRBD1. J gave up 3 bases and V 0 bases, and 5 bases lay outside the gene matches. Germline V gives CDR1 LGHNA, CDR2 YNFKEQ. The CDR3 totals 15 residues. CDR3 in amino acids: CASSQDVQGYYEQYF. The CDR3 DNA reads as TGTGCCAGCAGCCAAGATGTACAGGGGTACTACGAGCAGTACTTC.

CDR3 sequence (DNA): TGTGCCAGCAGCTTGATTACAGGCTACACCTTC. This gives the protein CASSLITGYTF. J is TRBJ1-2 and V is TRBV5-6; D remains ambiguous. The germline CDR1 and CDR2 sequences are SGHDT and YYEEEE. CDR3 length: 11 amino acids. V shed 1 base and J shed 8 bases, with 6 bases lying between them.

The rearrangement links TRBV6-1 to TRBJ1-1, with a weak D call TRBD1 (6 bases). The V end lost 10 bases, the J end lost 6 bases, and 18 bases lay between the germline ends. The CDR3 has 13 residues. From germline, CDR1 is MNHNS and CDR2 SASEGT. CDR3 protein: CATTETGRAEAFF. In nucleotides, the CDR3 is TGTGCCACCACTGAAACAGGGCGCGCTGAAGCTTTCTTT.

This chain links TRBV5-1 with TRBJ1-1; D gene ambiguous. Germline V gene data show CDR1 as SGHRS and CDR2 as YFSETQ. Trimming removed 6 bases from V and 1 base from J, with 13 bases in between. The CDR3 consists of 14 residues. CDR3 sequence reads: CASKQDWANTEAFF. The CDR3, as DNA: TGCGCCAGCAAGCAGGACTGGGCGAACACTGAAGCTTTCTTT.

This rearrangement joins TRBV7-2 to TRBJ1-5, with D hard to call. V shed 0 bases and J shed 0 bases, with 9 bases lying between them. The CDR3 runs to 16 residues. Germline-derived CDR1 and CDR2 are SGHTA and FQGNSA. CDR3 DNA: TGTGCCAGCAGCTTAGCGAGAGGGTATAGCAATCAGCCCCAGCATTTT. Its protein is CASSLARGYSNQPQHF.

V and J are TRBV5-6 and TRBJ1-6, with D perhaps TRBD1 (6 bases). Germline-derived CDR1 and CDR2 are SGHDT and YYEEEE. The CDR3 spans 14 residues. The V gene lost 2 bases and the J gene lost 6 bases, with 9 bases spanning the gap. The CDR3 region has the DNA TGTGCCAGCAGCTTCAGGGGTGGTAATTCACCCCTCCACTTT. Residues: CASSFRGGNSPLHF.

The J gene is TRBJ2-7, the V gene TRBV11-2; TRBD1 matches at 9 bases. The V and J ends lost 0 bases and 6 bases, in that order; junction bases with no gene match: 21. CDR1 is SGHAT and CDR2 is FQNNGV in the germline V gene. The CDR3 spans 20 residues. CDR3: CASSLEFRGQGFLCLAEQYF. DNA of the CDR3: TGTGCCAGCAGCTTAGAGTTTAGGGGACAGGGTTTTCTTTGTCTGGCCGAGCAGTACTTC. The variable domain in full, with the rest retrieved from reference TRBV11-2 and TRBJ2-7, is EAGVAQSPRYKIIEKRQSVAFWCNPISGHATLYWYQQILGQGPKLLIQFQNNGVVDDSQLPKDRFSAERLKGVDSTLKIQPAKLEDSAVYLCASSLEFRGQGFLCLAEQYFGPGTRLTVT.

The J gene is TRBJ1-1, the V gene TRBV28; the match to TRBD1 covers 7 bases. Germline CDR1 MDHEN, CDR2 SYDVKM. The ends lost 6 bases at V and 0 bases at J; junction bases unmatched: 7. The CDR3 totals 15 residues. The CDR3 coding sequence is TGTGCCAGCAGCCAGAGGGGGCGGGTGAACACTGAAGCTTTCTTT. Residues: CASSQRGRVNTEAFF.

The CDR3 nucleotides are TGTGCCAGCACGGGACAGTATACCGATGGCTACACCTTC. The encoded protein is CASTGQYTDGYTF. The chain employs TRBV7-9 and TRBJ1-2, with 7 bases that match TRBD1. CDR3 length: 13 residues. The germline CDR1 and CDR2 sequences are SEHNR and FQNEAQ (reference sequence). Unmatched junction bases numbered 8, after V lost 7 bases and J lost 6 bases. Full variable domain (outside the CDR3, taken from reference TRBV7-9 and TRBJ1-2): DTGVSQNPRHKITKRGQNVTFRCDPISEHNRLYWYRQTLGQGPEFLTYFQNEAQLEKSRLLSDRFSAERPKGSFSTLEIQRTEQGDSAMYLCASTGQYTDGYTFGSGTRLTVV.

The chain carries TRBV5-8 and TRBJ1-6, with no clear D. The CDR3 is 16 residues long. Germline CDR1 is SGHTS and CDR2 is YDEGEE. V was pared by 4 bases and J by 3 bases, with 14 bases between. CDR3 sequence: CASSPRLSSYNSPLHF. As DNA, the CDR3 is TGTGCCAGCAGCCCACGACTAAGCAGCTATAATTCACCCCTCCACTTT. Drawing the rest from reference TRBV5-8 and TRBJ1-6, the complete variable domain is EAGVTQSPTHLIKTRGQQATLRCSPISGHTSVYWYQQALGLGLQFLLWYDEGEERNRGNFPPRFSGRQFPNYSSELNVNALELEDSALYLCASSPRLSSYNSPLHFGNGTRLTVT.

The count of this clone is one. V and J are TRBV28 and TRBJ1-2; TRBD1 might be the D (6 bases). The CDR3 loop spans 14 amino acids. Germline CDR1 is MDHEN and CDR2 is SYDVKM. V was cut by 4 bases and J by 4 bases, with 13 bases left in between. The CDR3 sequence: CASSSIDRLYGYTF. In nucleotides, the CDR3 is TGTGCCAGCAGTTCGATCGACAGGCTCTATGGCTACACCTTC.

The genes are TRBV9 and TRBJ2-1; D is perhaps TRBD1 (5 bases). Germline CDR1 is SGDLS and CDR2 is YYNGEE. Trimming took off 4 bases at V and 3 bases at J, with 17 bases between the two ends. This CDR3 region has 16 residues. CDR3 region: CASSLDSTGHYNEQFF. The CDR3 DNA is TGTGCCAGCAGCCTTGACAGTACTGGACACTACAATGAGCAGTTCTTC.

The chain combines TRBV11-2 with TRBJ2-1, with D possibly TRBD2 on 6 matching bases. The CDR3 length is 13 residues. In germline, CDR1 is SGHAT, CDR2 FQNNGV. Between the trimmed V and J ends, which lost 5 bases and 7 bases, there was a span of 12 bases. The CDR3 loop reads CASSPTRGNEQFF. CDR3 DNA sequence: TGTGCCAGCAGCCCTACCCGGGGGAATGAGCAGTTCTTC.

The rearrangement uses TRBV6-1 and TRBJ1-1; D is unclear. The CDR3 covers 15 residues. The V end was cut by 1 base, the J end by 4 bases, with 13 bases between. CDR1 and CDR2 (germline): MNHNS, SASEGT. CDR3 sequence reads: CASSEGGGRPTEAFF. The CDR3 region has the DNA TGTGCCAGCAGTGAAGGAGGAGGGAGGCCCACTGAAGCTTTCTTT.

The genes are TRBV30 and TRBJ2-7, with a tentative D call TRBD2 (6 bases). V was clipped by 0 bases and J by 2 bases, with 17 bases between them. Germline lookup yields CDR1 GTSNPN and CDR2 SVGIG (reference sequence). The CDR3 has 16 amino acids. The CDR3 nucleotides read TGTGCCTGGAGTGTTGGCCTCGGGGGATTGCCCTACGAGCAGTACTTC. It encodes CAWSVGLGGLPYEQYF.

The chain has TRBV28 and TRBJ2-7; D is perhaps TRBD1 (5 bases). There are 13 residues in the CDR3. CDR1 is MDHEN, CDR2 SYDVKM, per germline. Between the trimmed V and J ends, which lost 6 bases and 2 bases, there was a span of 11 bases. The CDR3 DNA follows: TGTGCCAGCAGCGCTCAGGGTACCTACGAGCAGTACTTC. The encoded protein is CASSAQGTYEQYF.

The sample holds one count of this clone. V and J are TRBV30 and TRBJ1-5; TRBD1 matches at 8 bases. CDR1 is GTSNPN, CDR2 SVGIG, per germline (reference sequence). Trimming cost V 0 bases and J 5 bases; bases outside gene matches: 6. The CDR3 runs 15 residues. The CDR3 DNA is TGTGCCTGGAGTGTTAGAACAGGGGGTTATCAGCCCCAGCATTTT. Its protein product is CAWSVRTGGYQPQHF.

V usage is TRBV30 and J usage is TRBJ2-7; 9 positions agree with TRBD1. V trimming: 2 bases; J trimming: 3 bases; junction bases outside the gene matches: 5. Germline assignment: CDR1 GTSNPN and CDR2 SVGIG (reference sequence). The CDR3 runs 14 residues. The DNA for the CDR3 is TGTGCCTGGAGTCTGGGACAGGGTTTCTACGAGCAGTACTTC. It codes for CAWSLGQGFYEQYF.

The chain recombines TRBV6-1 with TRBJ2-2; unclear D gene. Germline V CDR1 and CDR2: MNHNS, SASEGT. The ends were cut back, 2 bases at V and 0 bases at J, with 7 bases in the middle. This CDR3 is built from 15 residues. The CDR3 loop is CASSEQASNTGELFF. DNA of the CDR3: TGTGCCAGCAGTGAACAGGCCTCGAACACCGGGGAGCTGTTTTTT.

This sequence joins TRBV27 and TRBJ2-3; 7 bases are a match to TRBD2. Germline loops: CDR1 MNHEY, CDR2 SMNVEV (reference sequence). The CDR3 has 15 amino acids. Unmatched junction bases numbered 4, after V lost 4 bases and J lost 0 bases. The CDR3, as DNA: TGTGCCAGCAGTTCGGGGGGTAGAAGCACAGATACGCAGTATTTT. This encodes CASSSGGRSTDTQYF.

The CDR3 DNA is TGTGCCAGCAGTGACTCGGCTAGCGGGGGGGGCTACAATGAGCAGTTCTTC. Translation: CASSDSASGGGYNEQFF. J is TRBJ2-1 and V is TRBV6-4; 12 bases align to TRBD2. This CDR3 comprises 17 residues. J gave up 3 bases and V 0 bases, and 3 bases lay outside the gene matches. Germline CDR1 reads MRHNA; CDR2 reads SNTAGT.

The chain has TRBV6-6 and TRBJ1-1, with 8 bases fitting TRBD1. After removal of 0 bases from V and 5 bases from J, the junction contained 8 bases not matched to a gene. The germline V gene has CDR1 MNHNY and CDR2 SVGAGI (reference sequence). CDR3 length: 16 residues. In DNA form, the CDR3 reads TGTGCCAGCAGTTACTCGGTTGGACAGGGTGTTACTGAAGCTTTCTTT. Protein sequence: CASSYSVGQGVTEAFF.

This chain joins TRBV6-5 and TRBJ1-2, with D possibly matching TRBD1 (6 bases). The CDR3 length is 13 residues. Germline CDR1 is MNHEY and CDR2 is SVGAGI. With 2 bases removed from V and 10 bases from J, the gap between germline ends came to 14 bases. CDR3 DNA sequence: TGTGCCAGCAGTTACAGGTGGGACACCCTCTACACCTTC. Its protein product is CASSYRWDTLYTF.